Included here is one T cell receptor (beta chain) sequence, with context. This clone was picked up a small number of times. What this receptor recognizes is not known. No base quality information exists; no much larger clone differs at one position. According to the germline V gene, CDR1 reads ENHRY and CDR2 reads SYGVKD. The CDR3 spans 12 residues, from the cysteine through the phenylalanine. Just the 36-base CDR3 DNA is kept, in frame starting at base 1. Trimming takes 3 bases from V and 3 bases from J, and the germline ends sit 6 bases apart. This entry belongs to a study of blood T cell repertoires in COVID-19 (dated by TCRdb to 2020 to 2021). With regard to the full study: Samples covering the acute and convalescent phases of COVID-19 were provided by collaborators in the United States, Italy and Spain. The dataset comprised deeply sampled blood TCRbeta repertoires from subjects exposed to, actively infected with, or recovered from COVID-19. Where available, HLA class I and class II types were obtained from metadata supplied by the sample provider rather than from assay-based typing. The repertoires were made available in a free public database intended to serve as a resource for research on the immune response to SARS-CoV-2. Sample metadata almost always included a de-identified subject ID, COVID-19 status, age in years and sex. The samples were drawn from the first 160 participants of the ongoing ImmuneRACE study and from more than 1,000 subjects provided by 6 global collaborators. The material from the prospective study consisted of cDNA or gDNA derived from T cells, B-cell-depleted T cells, or PBMCs.

TCRbeta CDR3 regions were amplified from genomic DNA by means of the immunoSEQ Assay, a bias-controlled multiplex PCR. The original methods were these. The number of nucleated cells in each sample was estimated from the amplification of reference gene primers within the assay. Sequence reads were collapsed and filtered to measure the absolute abundance of every unique TCRbeta CDR3 rearrangement. For each sample, productive Simpson clonality was calculated by taking the square root of Simpson's diversity index across productive rearrangements. TCRdb stores this immuneACCESS table with in-frame sequences only. Part of the clones is absent; in the studies checked, under half of the shortfall reflects unresolved V genes, and no reason is known for the rest. That table furnishes V, J and clone size, whereas the DNA furnished D and trimming. Here the sample has approximately 230,000 clones; roughly 89% occur a single time. Together, the top ten hold 3.5% to 4.5% of the sample.

Participants in the prospective study were enrolled through a virtual design, were aged about 18 to 90 years, and lived in roughly 24 United States geographic areas. To assign participants to cohorts, the prospective study relied on clinical history that participants themselves reported in a screening survey and a study questionnaire. Recovered participants in ImmuneRACE Cohort 3 were defined as having two consecutive negative NP/OP PCR tests, clearance from a healthcare professional, or resolution of symptoms. In the prospective study, whole blood, serum and a nasopharyngeal or oropharyngeal swab were collected from each participant by mobile phlebotomists. Prospective study participants could optionally give additional blood draws and questionnaires over an approximately two-month period. Before DNA extraction, blood samples from the prospective study were shipped at room temperature or frozen.

Study-wide conclusions, independent of this receptor: The amount of clinical and demographic metadata varied by source and participant and was provided uncurated.

The sequence is built from TRBV10-3 and TRBJ2-7; no D gene call is confident. Sequenced: PBMCs or T cells enriched from blood (not recorded which). The origin of this receptor is a woman in her 30s who had recovered from COVID-19. The sequence in DNA is TGTGCCATCAGTGACTCTCGCTACGAGCAGTACTTC. Its protein is CAISDSRYEQYF.